This passage covers 5 T cell receptor beta chains from one sample sequenced in a study of post-analysis software for immune sequencing data. Study conclusions and caveats: TRBV segments more frequent in patients than in controls numbered five and included TRBV5-6, TRBV5-1 and TRBV20-1.

Unique molecular identifiers featured in each of the TCR beta cDNA libraries. A single record per CDR3 protein comes from TCRdb applying MiXCR to the PCR reads. The sample contains around 710,000 distinct CDR3 sequences, about 43% of which appear only once. Their target antigens are unknown. The sample consisted of blood. These receptors originate from a girl aged 5-17 years with multiple sclerosis.

The rearrangement links TRBV29-1 to TRBJ1-2; the D gene is possibly TRBD1 (6 bases). V was clipped by 7 bases and J by 8 bases, with 23 bases between them. CDR3 length equals 14 residues. CDR1 is SQVTM, CDR2 ANQGSEA, per germline. Here the CDR3 reads CSAAAGSGARGYTF. The CDR3 DNA sequence: TGCAGCGCCGCGGCCGGGTCAGGGGCGCGGGGCTACACCTTC.

Only a few counts were recorded for this clonotype. This rearrangement joins TRBV9 to TRBJ2-3; D is possibly TRBD1 (7 bases). V gave up 0 bases and J gave up 10 bases, with 24 bases separating them. CDR3 length: 17 residues. Germline CDR1 SGDLS, CDR2 YYNGEE. This CDR3 is CASSVAQGGPINIPQYF. The CDR3 DNA sequence: TGTGCCAGCAGCGTAGCCCAGGGGGGCCCTATCAATATACCGCAGTATTTT.

V usage is TRBV5-1 and J usage is TRBJ2-1, with 8 bases lining up with TRBD1. The CDR3 is 15 amino acids. V lost 4 bases, J lost 7 bases, and 10 bases stayed unmatched. From germline, CDR1 is SGHRS and CDR2 YFSETQ. The DNA of the CDR3 is TGCGCCAGCAGCGCCTGGACAGGGCGAGGGAATGAGCAGTTCTTC. Its translation: CASSAWTGRGNEQFF.

This chain joins TRBV12-3 or TRBV12-4 and TRBJ2-7, with D tentatively TRBD2 (6 bases). V was cut by 1 base and J by 5 bases, with 12 bases left in between. The CDR3 runs 14 residues. The CDR3, as DNA: TGTGCCAGCAGTTTAGAACTAGCTAGGGACGAGCAGTACTTC. Its protein is CASSLELARDEQYF.

This clonotype was counted between two and nine times. This rearrangement joins TRBV4-2 to TRBJ2-5, with 10 bases lining up with TRBD2. Judging by the DNA end, TRBJ2-7 fits better; the J call may be wrong. This CDR3 is 14 amino acids long. The germline V gene has CDR1 LGHNA and CDR2 YNFKEQ. The CDR3 loop is CASSQGTSGYEQYF. In DNA form, the CDR3 reads TGTGCCAGCAGCCAAGGGACTAGCGGATACGAGCAGTACTTC.